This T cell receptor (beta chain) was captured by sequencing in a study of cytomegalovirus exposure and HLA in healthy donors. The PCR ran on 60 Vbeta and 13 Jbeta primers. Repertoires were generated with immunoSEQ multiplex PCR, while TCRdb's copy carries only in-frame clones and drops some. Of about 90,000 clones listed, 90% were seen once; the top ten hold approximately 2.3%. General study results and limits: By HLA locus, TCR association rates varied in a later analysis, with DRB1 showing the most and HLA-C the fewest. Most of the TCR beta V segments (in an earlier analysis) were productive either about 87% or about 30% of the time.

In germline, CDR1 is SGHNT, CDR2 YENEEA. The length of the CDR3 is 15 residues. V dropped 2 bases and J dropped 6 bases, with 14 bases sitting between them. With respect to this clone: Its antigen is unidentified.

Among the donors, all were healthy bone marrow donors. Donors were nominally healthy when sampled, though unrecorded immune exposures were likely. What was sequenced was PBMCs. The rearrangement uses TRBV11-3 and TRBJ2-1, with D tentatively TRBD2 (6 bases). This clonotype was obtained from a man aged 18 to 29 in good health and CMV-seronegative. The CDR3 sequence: CASSLRSGLINEQFF. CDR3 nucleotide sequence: TGTGCCAGCAGCTTAAGAAGCGGGCTTATCAATGAGCAGTTCTTC.